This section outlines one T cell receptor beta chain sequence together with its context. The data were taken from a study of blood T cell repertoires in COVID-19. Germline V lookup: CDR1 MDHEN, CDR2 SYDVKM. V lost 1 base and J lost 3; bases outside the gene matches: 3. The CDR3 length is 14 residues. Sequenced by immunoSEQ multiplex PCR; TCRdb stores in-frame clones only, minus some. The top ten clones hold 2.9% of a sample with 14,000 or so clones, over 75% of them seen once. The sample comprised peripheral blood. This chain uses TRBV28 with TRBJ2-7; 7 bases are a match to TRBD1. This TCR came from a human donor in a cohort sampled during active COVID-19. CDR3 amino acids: CASSLYGTDYEQYF. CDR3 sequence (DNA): TGTGCCAGCAGTTTATATGGGACAGACTACGAGCAGTACTTC.